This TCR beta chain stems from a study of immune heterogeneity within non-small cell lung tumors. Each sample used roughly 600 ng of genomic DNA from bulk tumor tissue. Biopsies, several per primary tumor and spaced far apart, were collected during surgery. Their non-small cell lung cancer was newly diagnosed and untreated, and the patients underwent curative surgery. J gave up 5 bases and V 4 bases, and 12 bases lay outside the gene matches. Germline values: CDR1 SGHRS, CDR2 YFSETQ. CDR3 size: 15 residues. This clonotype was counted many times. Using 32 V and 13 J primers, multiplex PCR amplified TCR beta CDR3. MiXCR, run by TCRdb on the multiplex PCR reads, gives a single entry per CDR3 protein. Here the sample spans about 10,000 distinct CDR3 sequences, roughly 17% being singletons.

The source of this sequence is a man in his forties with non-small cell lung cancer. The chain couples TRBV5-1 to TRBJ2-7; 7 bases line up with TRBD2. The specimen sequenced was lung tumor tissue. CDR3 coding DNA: TGCGCCAGCAGCCCTGGACTAGTCTCCCTGAACGAGCAGTACTTC. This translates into CASSPGLVSLNEQYF.